The 22 T cell receptor beta chains reported below all come from one sample, sequenced in a study of CD8 T cells in ankylosing spondylitis. Overall study results and limits: Seemingly characteristic of ankylosing spondylitis blood was a TCR beta motif consisting of about 8 highly homologous variants.

No antigen has been assigned to these receptors. TCRdb re-called the 5' RACE reads through MiXCR, storing one row per CDR3 protein. The data contain about 390,000 distinct CDR3 sequences, around 20% of them singletons. Sequencing used blood, either unsorted or a sorted T cell fraction (not recorded which). These receptors were taken from a male donor with ankylosing spondylitis.

A few counts support this clonotype. The CDR3 loop is CASSDPGQLIQYF. The CDR3 nucleotides read TGCGCCAGCAGCGACCCAGGTCAGCTAATTCAGTACTTC. The chain combines TRBV5-1 with TRBJ2-4; D not resolved. Per the germline V gene, CDR1 is SGHRS and CDR2 is YFSETQ. The CDR3 length is 13 residues. V lost 4 bases to trimming and J lost 10 bases, with 15 bases between them.

This clonotype was counted between two and nine times. This rearrangement joins TRBV19 to TRBJ2-3; 9 bases are shared with TRBD1. The length of the CDR3 is 16 residues. After removal of 1 base from V and 6 bases from J, the junction contained 8 bases not matched to a gene. CDR1 is LNHDA, CDR2 SQIVND, per germline (reference sequence). The CDR3 reads CASSIASGTGSDTQYF. Written as DNA, the CDR3 is TGTGCCAGTAGTATAGCGTCCGGGACAGGGTCGGATACGCAGTATTTT.

This clonotype has a handful of counts. The J gene is TRBJ1-2, the V gene TRBV7-8; TRBD1 aligns across 7 bases. CDR1 is SGHVS and CDR2 is FQNEAQ in the germline V gene. V was clipped by 5 bases and J by 2 bases; unmatched bases: 8. CDR3 size: 15 residues. The CDR3 here is CASSPAGQFNYGYTF. The CDR3, as DNA: TGTGCCAGCAGCCCGGCGGGACAGTTCAACTATGGCTACACCTTC.

This clonotype was counted only a few times. The rearrangement joins TRBV5-1 to TRBJ2-2; TRBD2 aligns across 7 bases. V was clipped by 3 bases and J by 0 bases; unmatched bases: 11. CDR3 size: 18 residues. Germline V CDR1 and CDR2: SGHRS, YFSETQ. The CDR3 DNA follows: TGCGCCAGCAGCTCCTCGGCGGGAGCGGGCGCGAACACCGGGGAGCTGTTTTTT. Protein product: CASSSSAGAGANTGELFF.

The V and J genes are TRBV5-1 and TRBJ1-2; a weak D match, TRBD1 (5 bases). Trimming took off 4 bases at V and 1 base at J, with 11 bases between the two ends. Germline CDR1 SGHRS, CDR2 YFSETQ. The CDR3 spans 14 residues. Here the CDR3 DNA reads TGCGCCAGCAGCCTAAGGACACTTAACTATGGCTACACCTTC. Protein sequence: CASSLRTLNYGYTF.

The V and J genes are TRBV12-3 or TRBV12-4 and TRBJ1-5; the D is unclear. The V end lost 5 bases, the J end lost 1 base, and 9 bases lay between the germline ends. This CDR3 is built from 14 residues. CDR3 coding DNA: TGTGCCAGCAGTCCCCTCGTGAGCAATCAGCCCCAGCATTTT. It specifies CASSPLVSNQPQHF.

This clonotype was seen ten or more times. The chain is built from TRBV12-3 or TRBV12-4 and TRBJ2-2, with TRBD1 identical over 7 bases. Trimming at V came to 3 bases and at J to 6 bases, leaving 7 bases not matched to a gene. This CDR3 spans 15 amino acids. This CDR3 reads CASSLTTGKAGELFF. The CDR3 DNA reads TGTGCCAGCAGTTTGACGACAGGGAAGGCCGGGGAGCTGTTTTTT.

J is TRBJ2-3 and V is TRBV18; D is undetermined. The CDR3 covers 14 residues. Germline-derived CDR1 and CDR2 are KGHSH and LQKENI. The V and J ends lost 6 bases and 0 bases respectively, with 10 bases between them. In nucleotides, the CDR3 is TGTGCCAGCTCCCTCAGGCGTAGCACAGATACGCAGTATTTT. As protein: CASSLRRSTDTQYF.

This clonotype was seen a few times. The CDR3: CASSLAAGERTNEKLFF. CDR3 DNA sequence: TGCGCCAGCAGCTTGGCCGCAGGGGAGCGCACTAATGAAAAACTGTTTTTT. This rearrangement joins TRBV5-1 to TRBJ1-4, with D possibly matching TRBD1 (6 bases). Germline values: CDR1 SGHRS, CDR2 YFSETQ. V was cut by 0 bases and J by 2 bases, with 14 bases left in between. CDR3 length: 17 amino acids.

This clonotype turned up a few times. The chain recombines TRBV2 with TRBJ2-1; D may correspond to TRBD1 or TRBD2 (5 bases each). V was pared by 8 bases and J by 7 bases, with 15 bases between. CDR1 is SNHLY, CDR2 FYNNEI, per germline. The CDR3 has 13 residues. CDR3 bases: TGTGCCAGCTACCGGGACCCGGGTAATGAGCAGTTCTTC. This gives the protein CASYRDPGNEQFF.

V and J are TRBV7-9 and TRBJ1-5; 7 bases are shared with TRBD1. The CDR3 is 16 residues long. Per the germline V gene, CDR1 is SEHNR and CDR2 is FQNEAQ (reference sequence). With V trimmed by 3 bases and J by 0 bases, 5 bases remained unmatched. The CDR3 DNA follows: TGTGCCAGCAGCTTTGAGGGACAGTATAGCAATCAGCCCCAGCATTTT. This codes for CASSFEGQYSNQPQHF.

This chain connects TRBV2 to TRBJ2-2; 10 nucleotides match TRBD2. The junction had 8 bases not matched to a gene; V was cut back by 6 bases and J by 4 bases. Germline V gene lookup returns CDR1 SNHLY and CDR2 FYNNEI. The CDR3 contains 16 residues. CDR3 region: CASRAPSGRRTGELFF. CDR3 coding DNA: TGTGCCAGCAGGGCCCCTAGCGGGAGACGCACCGGGGAGCTGTTTTTT.

This clonotype was found a few times. This chain uses TRBV12-3 or TRBV12-4 with TRBJ2-6; no definite D call. V was clipped by 5 bases and J by 1 base, with 12 bases between them. This CDR3 is 16 amino acids long. In nucleotides, the CDR3 is TGTGCCAGCAGTCCCATGTTCGGGTCTGGGGCCAACGTCCTGACTTTC. It translates to CASSPMFGSGANVLTF.

This clonotype was recorded a few times. The chain couples TRBV6-1 to TRBJ2-1; 7 nucleotides align to TRBD2. The CDR3 length is 14 residues. Germline CDR1 MNHNS, CDR2 SASEGT. Losses at the gene ends were 1 base for V and 6 bases for J; bases not matched to a gene: 3. The DNA for the CDR3 is TGTGCCAGCAGTGAAGTCAGGACTAGCAATGAGCAGTTCTTC. Its translation is CASSEVRTSNEQFF.

This clonotype was recorded only once. The J gene is TRBJ2-7, the V gene TRBV24-1, with 10 bases matching TRBD1. Germline lookup yields CDR1 KGHDR and CDR2 SFDVKD. Trimming took 5 bases from V and 5 from J; bases not matched to a gene: 5. The CDR3 length is 14 residues. The chain's CDR3 is CATSAGQGDNEQYF. In DNA, the CDR3 is TGTGCCACCAGTGCTGGACAGGGGGACAACGAGCAGTACTTC.

This chain connects TRBV4-3 to TRBJ2-7; 9 nucleotides align to TRBD1. The CDR3 spans 16 residues. The J segment lost 2 bases and the V segment lost 4 bases, leaving 9 bases of the junction unmatched. Germline values: CDR1 LGHNA, CDR2 YSLEER. The CDR3 sequence is CASSPYSGQGTYEQYF. The CDR3 region has the DNA TGCGCCAGCAGCCCCTACTCGGGACAGGGCACCTACGAGCAGTACTTC.

This clonotype was seen repeatedly, ten times or more. CDR3 in DNA: TGTGCCACCAGCAGAGGGGGTAATGCCGGGACAGGGATAACCTACGAGCAGTACTTC. It specifies CATSRGGNAGTGITYEQYF. The chain has TRBV15 and TRBJ2-7, with 9 bases that match TRBD1. CDR3 length: 19 amino acids. Trimming took 1 base from V and 2 from J; bases not matched to a gene: 15. Germline loops: CDR1 LNHNV, CDR2 YYDKDF (reference sequence).

This clonotype appeared many times. V gene TRBV18 combines with J gene TRBJ2-1, with TRBD1 as a possible D gene (6 bases). Germline V gene data show CDR1 as KGHSH and CDR2 as LQKENI. Trimming shortened V by 2 bases and J by 10 bases, and 15 bases separated the two germline ends. This CDR3 has 14 residues. For the CDR3, the DNA is TGTGCCAGCTCACCATCCGGGGTCAGGGGCGAGCAGTTCTTC. It encodes CASSPSGVRGEQFF.

The chain is built from TRBV6-1 and TRBJ1-6; 9 nucleotides match TRBD1. Germline V gene lookup returns CDR1 MNHNS and CDR2 SASEGT. V lost 6 bases and J lost 9; bases outside the gene matches: 18. This CDR3 has 18 amino acids. The CDR3 nucleotides read TGTGCCAGCAGCCCGGTCTTCCCGGGACAGGGATTTAGTTCACCCCTCCACTTT. It encodes CASSPVFPGQGFSSPLHF.

A note on this clonotype: A read error may produce the germline difference seen at one junction end. The J gene is TRBJ2-2, the V gene TRBV12-3 or TRBV12-4; D not certain. This CDR3 spans 13 amino acids. In DNA form, the CDR3 reads TGTGCCAGCAGCTTAGGAGATCCCGGGGAGCTGTTTTTT. Translation: CASSLGDPGELFF.

In this sample, this clonotype turned up a few times. The V and J genes are TRBV5-1 and TRBJ2-5; D possibly matches TRBD1 or TRBD2 (5 bases each). Per germline, CDR1 SGHRS and CDR2 YFSETQ. Trimming removed 4 bases from V and 1 base from J, with 11 bases in between. The CDR3 runs 14 residues. Here the CDR3 reads CASSGGPFQETQYF. The DNA for the CDR3 is TGCGCCAGCAGCGGGGGACCGTTCCAAGAGACCCAGTACTTC.

This chain uses TRBV7-6 with TRBJ2-1; 13 nucleotides line up with TRBD2. The CDR3 sequence is 17 residues long. Per germline, CDR1 SGHVS and CDR2 FNYEAQ. Trimming took 1 base from V and 7 from J; bases not matched to a gene: 7. This CDR3 is CASSLELAGGPRNEQFF. CDR3 DNA sequence: TGTGCCAGCAGCTTAGAACTAGCGGGAGGGCCGCGAAATGAGCAGTTCTTC. Full variable domain (outside the CDR3, taken from reference TRBV7-6 and TRBJ2-1): GAGVSQSPRYKVTKRGQDVALRCDPISGHVSLYWYRQALGQGPEFLTYFNYEAQQDKSGLPNDRFSAERPEGSISTLTIQRTEQRDSAMYRCASSLELAGGPRNEQFFGPGTRLTVL.